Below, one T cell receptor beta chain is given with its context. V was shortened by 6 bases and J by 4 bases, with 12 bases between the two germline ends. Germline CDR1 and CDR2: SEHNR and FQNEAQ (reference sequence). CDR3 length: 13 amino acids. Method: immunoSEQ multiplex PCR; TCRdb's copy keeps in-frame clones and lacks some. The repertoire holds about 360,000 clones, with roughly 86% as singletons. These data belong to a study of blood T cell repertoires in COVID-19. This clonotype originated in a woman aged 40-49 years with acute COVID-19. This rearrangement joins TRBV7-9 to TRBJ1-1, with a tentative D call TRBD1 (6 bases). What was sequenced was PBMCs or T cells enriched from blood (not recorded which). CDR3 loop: CASSFQGTTEAFF. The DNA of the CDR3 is TGTGCCAGCAGTTTTCAGGGGACCACTGAAGCTTTCTTT.